These T cell receptor beta chains were read from a single sample in a study of shared clonotypes between healthy human individuals. Profiled with immunoSEQ multiplex PCR; TCRdb holds only in-frame clones, not every one. Among some 2.3 million clones listed, 80% to 95% were seen once. Sequenced input: naive CD4+ T cells from PBMCs. These receptor sequences come from a man between 18 and 35 years old in good health. Some clones in this sample may be carry-over from other donors' samples. Both conserved end residues are part of each CDR3. Fields, in order: D gene, V gene, clone size, J gene, CDR3 DNA, CDR3 protein. D genes are given only for firm matches. Clone size, where shown, is once, few, many, or a class for clones that have expanded.

>.|TRBV4-3|.|TRBJ1-3
TGCGCCAGCAGCCAAGGCAGAAGCACTGGAAACACCATATATTTT
CASSQGRSTGNTIYF
>.|TRBV7-2|.|TRBJ1-5
TGTGCCAGCAGTCCCCAGGGCAGCAATCAGCCCCAGCATTTT
CASSPQGSNQPQHF
>.|TRBV19|.|TRBJ2-1
TGTGCCAGTAGTATAAAGGGCTACAATGAGCAGTTCTTC
CASSIKGYNEQFF
>.|TRBV3-1/TRBV3-2|few|TRBJ2-1
TGTGCCAGCAGCTGCTACTTCTTC
CASSCYFF
>.|TRBV9|.|TRBJ2-2
TGTGCCAGCAGCGCTGACCCGGGCCCAAGGGCCGGGGAGCTGTTTTTT
CASSADPGPRAGELFF
>.|TRBV7-2|once|TRBJ1-6
TGTGCCAGCACGGTGAGGGGTAATTCACCCCTCCACTTT
CASTVRGNSPLHF
>TRBD1|TRBV11-2|.|TRBJ2-5
TGTGCCAGCAGCCTCGGGACAGTAGTAAAGACCCAGTACTTC
CASSLGTVVKTQYF
>.|TRBV18|.|TRBJ1-2
TGTGCCAGCTCACCGGGACCTAACTATGGCTACACCTTC
CASSPGPNYGYTF
>.|TRBV19|.|TRBJ2-7
TGTGCCAGTAGTACCGGGACAACAACCTACGAGCAGTACTTC
CASSTGTTTYEQYF
>.|TRBV9|.|TRBJ2-7
TGTGCCAGCAGCGTAGCGGCGAAACCCTACGAGCAGTACTTC
CASSVAAKPYEQYF
>.|TRBV28|.|TRBJ1-1
TGTGCCAGCAGCTTCGCAGGGTTGGCTGAAGCTTTCTTT
CASSFAGLAEAFF
>.|TRBV6-6|.|TRBJ1-3
TGTGCCAGCAGTTATCCCGGGGCTGGAAACACCATATATTTT
CASSYPGAGNTIYF
>TRBD2|TRBV4-2|once|TRBJ2-3
TGTGCCAGCAGCCCCGGGACTAGCTCTCCAGATACGCAGTATTTT
CASSPGTSSPDTQYF
>TRBD1|TRBV30|few|TRBJ2-2
TGTGCCTGGAGTTACAGGGGCGACGGGGAGCTGTTTTTT
CAWSYRGDGELFF
>TRBD1|TRBV4-1|.|TRBJ1-1
TGCGCCAGCAGCCAAGCGGGACAGGGAGTCCCGGGGAACACTGAAGCTTTCTTT
CASSQAGQGVPGNTEAFF
>.|TRBV7-9|few|TRBJ2-7
TGTGCCAGCAGCCGTAGCTCCTACGAGCAGTACTTC
CASSRSSYEQYF
>.|TRBV18|.|TRBJ1-2
TGTGCCAGCTCACCCAGTAATTTCGTGCAGGCCTATGGCTACACCTTC
CASSPSNFVQAYGYTF
>TRBD2|TRBV11-2|.|TRBJ2-5
TGTGCCAGCAGCCTTAGCGGGACACTTTACCAAGAGACCCAGTACTTC
CASSLSGTLYQETQYF
>.|TRBV5-4|.|TRBJ1-4
TGTGCCAGCAGCCCTACCCCACCGGGGACAACTAATGAAAAACTGTTTTTT
CASSPTPPGTTNEKLFF
>TRBD1|TRBV2|.|TRBJ1-4
TGTGCCAGCAGTGGTCGACAGGGAAATGAAAAACTGTTTTTT
CASSGRQGNEKLFF
>TRBD1|TRBV10-3|.|TRBJ2-7
TGTGCCATCAGTGATAAGGGACAGGGTAAAGACGAGCAGTACTTC
CAISDKGQGKDEQYF
>.|TRBV9|.|TRBJ2-7
TGTGCCAGCAGCGTAGAGGGGGGACCAAGCTACGAGCAGTACTTC
CASSVEGGPSYEQYF
>.|TRBV9|.|TRBJ1-4
TGTGCCAGCAGCGTAGTGGGAAGTTCCAATGAAAAACTGTTTTTT
CASSVVGSSNEKLFF
>TRBD1|TRBV5-6|.|TRBJ1-1
TGTGCCAGCAGCTTGGAACAGGGGGCTGGAGCTTTCTTT
CASSLEQGAGAFF
>TRBD2|TRBV30|.|TRBJ2-3
TGTGCCTGGAGTGTCCGACTAGCGGGAGTAACAGATACGCAGTATTTT
CAWSVRLAGVTDTQYF
>.|TRBV27|.|TRBJ1-1
TGTGCCAGCAGTTTGAGTTGGGACGTTGAAGCTTTCTTT
CASSLSWDVEAFF
>.|TRBV5-1|.|TRBJ2-7
TGCGCCAGCAGCTTGGGATCCAGGGCTGGGTCCTACGAGCAGTACTTC
CASSLGSRAGSYEQYF
>TRBD1|TRBV11-3|.|TRBJ2-2
TGTGCCAGCAGCTTGGCTCAGGGGGCCGGCGGGGAGCTGTTTTTT
CASSLAQGAGGELFF
>.|TRBV6-6|once|TRBJ1-5
TGTGCCAGCAGTGCGACGATAAATCAGCCCCAGCATTTT
CASSATINQPQHF
>TRBD2|TRBV9|.|TRBJ2-7
TGTGCCAGCAGCGGAGGACTAGCGGGAGTGTACGAGCAGTACTTC
CASSGGLAGVYEQYF
>TRBD1|TRBV5-1|once|TRBJ2-1
TGCGCCAGCAGCACCGCTGGACAGGGGATTTTCAATGAGCAGTTCTTC
CASSTAGQGIFNEQFF
>.|TRBV9|.|TRBJ1-2
TGTGCCAGCAGCGAATATAACTATGGCTACACCTTC
CASSEYNYGYTF
>.|TRBV11-2|.|TRBJ2-5
TGTGCCAGCAGCTTAGTTTTTGCGGTTGGAGAGACCCAGTACTTC
CASSLVFAVGETQYF
>.|TRBV6-4|.|TRBJ2-1
TGTGCCAGCAGTGAGACTTTCGCTAGGTGGTCCTACAATGAGCAGTTCTTC
CASSETFARWSYNEQFF
>TRBD1|TRBV9|.|TRBJ2-3
TGTGCCAGCACCTTGACACAGGGGAAGACAGATACGCAGTATTTT
CASTLTQGKTDTQYF
>.|TRBV11-1|.|TRBJ2-7
TGTGCCAGCAGCGGTCGACAGGTGCGTGAGCAGTACTTC
CASSGRQVREQYF
>.|TRBV4-1|.|TRBJ2-1
TGCGCCAGCAGCGGAAGGGGGGCCGGTGGGCAGTTCTTC
CASSGRGAGGQFF
>.|TRBV29-1|.|TRBJ2-7
TGCAGCGTTGGGTCAGGGGGGAGCTCCTACGAGCAGTACTTC
CSVGSGGSSYEQYF
>.|TRBV12-1|.|TRBJ2-1
TGTGCCAGCAGCTTTGCCACGGACGGGAGCTCCTACAATGAGCAGTTCTTC
CASSFATDGSSYNEQFF
>.|TRBV6-1|.|TRBJ1-5
TGTGCCAGCAGGTCGTGGAATCTGAATCAGCCCCAGCATTTT
CASRSWNLNQPQHF
>.|TRBV10-2|.|TRBJ2-7
TGCGCCAGCAGTGAGCGCTGGCGGGATCCAGAGGGAGAGGGGTACTTC
CASSERWRDPEGEGYF